This passage covers 8 T cell receptor beta chains from one sample sequenced in a study of T cells after yellow fever vaccination. TCRdb recomputed calls from the 5' RACE reads with MiXCR, one row per CDR3 protein. The sample holds around 120,000 distinct CDR3 sequences, 7.2% seen once. The material was CD4+ T cells sorted from PBMCs, obtained more than 40 days after the first yellow fever vaccination. Receptors originate from a man aged 18-30 years who received the YFV17D yellow fever vaccine.

The chain links TRBV6-2 or TRBV6-3 to TRBJ1-5; D is unresolved. The V gene's germline CDR1 is MNHEY and CDR2 SVGEGT. This CDR3 region has 15 residues. The ends were cut back, 2 bases at V and 4 bases at J, with 12 bases in the middle. The CDR3 sequence is CASSYGGPLNQPQHF. CDR3 coding DNA: TGTGCCAGCAGTTACGGTGGCCCGTTGAATCAGCCCCAGCATTTT.

This clonotype came up a few times. The chain is built from TRBV7-8 and TRBJ2-5; the D gene is possibly TRBD2 (5 bases). Looked up from germline, CDR1 is SGHVS and CDR2 is FQNEAQ. The V gene lost 5 bases and the J gene lost 2 bases, with 9 bases spanning the gap. CDR3 size: 13 residues. The CDR3 here is CASSRRGQETQYF. In nucleotides, the CDR3 is TGTGCCAGCAGCCGACGAGGGCAAGAGACCCAGTACTTC.

The V call is TRBV7-2, the J call TRBJ1-2; a possible D gene is TRBD1 (6 bases). The CDR3 is 13 amino acids. Germline V gene data show CDR1 as SGHTA and CDR2 as FQGNSA. Trimming removed 6 bases at V and 3 bases at J, with 11 bases between. The CDR3, as DNA: TGTGCCAGCAGTCCGGACAGCTACTATGGCTACACCTTC. This sequence encodes CASSPDSYYGYTF.

This clonotype was counted ten times or more. The chain couples TRBV5-1 to TRBJ2-3; D gene ambiguous. CDR1 and CDR2 from the germline V gene are SGHRS and YFSETQ. Trimming removed 4 bases at V and 5 bases at J, with 14 bases between. This CDR3 is built from 14 residues. CDR3 DNA: TGCGCCAGCAGCCTAGATAGGGCCAGAGATACGCAGTATTTT. Translation gives CASSLDRARDTQYF.

This clonotype was detected ten times or more. The V gene is TRBV18, the J gene TRBJ1-4; 7 bases fit TRBD1. V trimming: 1 base; J trimming: 4 bases; junction bases outside the gene matches: 6. The CDR3 covers 16 residues. Germline V gene sequence: CDR1 KGHSH, CDR2 LQKENI. The CDR3 coding sequence is TGTGCCAGCTCACCACTGGCGGACAGGCGTAATGAAAAACTGTTTTTT. This encodes CASSPLADRRNEKLFF.

This clonotype showed up many times. The CDR3 DNA reads as TGTGCCTGCTCGTCCGCGAACACCGGGGAGCTGTTTTTT. It specifies CACSSANTGELFF. This chain uses TRBV27 with TRBJ2-2; D gene uncertain. CDR1 is MNHEY, CDR2 SMNVEV, per germline (reference sequence). Trimming left V 11 bases short and J 0 bases short, with 10 bases between. CDR3 size: 13 residues.

A word on this clonotype: Given a much more abundant clone one base away, this may be a read error. The chain employs TRBV18 and TRBJ2-7; D is possibly TRBD1 or TRBD2 (5 bases each). The CDR3 loop spans 13 amino acids. Germline CDR1 is KGHSH and CDR2 is LQKENI. The CDR3 coding sequence is TGTGCCAGCTCCCGGCCGGGGCAGGACGATCAGTACTTC. This encodes CASSRPGQDDQYF.

Of note for this clonotype: The junction and the germline gene differ at one end; a read error may be behind it. The chain employs TRBV20-1 and TRBJ1-4, with D possibly being TRBD1 (5 bases). Germline V CDR1 and CDR2: DFQATT, SNEGSKA (reference sequence). The CDR3 has 13 residues. The CDR3 sequence: CSARDSGAEILFF. The CDR3 bases are TGCAGTGCTAGAGATAGCGGGGCAGAAATACTGTTTTTT.